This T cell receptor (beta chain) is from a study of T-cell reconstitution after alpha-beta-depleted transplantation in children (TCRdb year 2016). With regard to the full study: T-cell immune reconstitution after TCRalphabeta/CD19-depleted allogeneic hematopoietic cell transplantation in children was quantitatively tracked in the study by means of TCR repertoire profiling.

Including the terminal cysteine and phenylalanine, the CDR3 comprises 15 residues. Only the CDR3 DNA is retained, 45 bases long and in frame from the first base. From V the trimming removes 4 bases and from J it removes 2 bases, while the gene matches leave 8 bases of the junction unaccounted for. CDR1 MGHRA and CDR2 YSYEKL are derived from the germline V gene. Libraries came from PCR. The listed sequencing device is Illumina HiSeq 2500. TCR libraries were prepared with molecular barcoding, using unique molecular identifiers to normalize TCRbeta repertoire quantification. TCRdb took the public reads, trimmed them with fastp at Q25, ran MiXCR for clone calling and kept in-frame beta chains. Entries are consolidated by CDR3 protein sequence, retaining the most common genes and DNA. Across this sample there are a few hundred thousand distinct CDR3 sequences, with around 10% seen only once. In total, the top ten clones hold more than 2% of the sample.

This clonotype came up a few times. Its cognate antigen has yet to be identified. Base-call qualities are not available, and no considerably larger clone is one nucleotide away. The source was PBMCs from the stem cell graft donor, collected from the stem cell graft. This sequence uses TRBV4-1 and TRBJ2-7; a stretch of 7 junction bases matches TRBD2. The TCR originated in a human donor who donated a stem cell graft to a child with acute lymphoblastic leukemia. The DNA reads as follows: TGCGCCAGCAGCCCCATCCCGGGAGGCCCCTACGAGCAGTACTTC. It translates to CASSPIPGGPYEQYF.